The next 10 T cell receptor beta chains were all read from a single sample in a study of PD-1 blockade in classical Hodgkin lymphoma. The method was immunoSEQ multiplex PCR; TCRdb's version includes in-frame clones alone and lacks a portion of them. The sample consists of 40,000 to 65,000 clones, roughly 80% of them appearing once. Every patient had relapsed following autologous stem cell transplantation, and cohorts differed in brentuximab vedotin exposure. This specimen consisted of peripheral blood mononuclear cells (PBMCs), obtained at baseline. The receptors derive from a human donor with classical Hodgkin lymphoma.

In nucleotides, the CDR3 is TGTGCCAGCAGCGGACCGGGACTAGCGGGAGTGGAGCAGTTCTTC. Residues: CASSGPGLAGVEQFF. The V and J genes are TRBV11-2 and TRBJ2-1; 14 bases match TRBD2. This CDR3 spans 15 amino acids. V lost 5 bases, J lost 10 bases, and 7 bases stayed unmatched. Germline CDR1 is SGHAT and CDR2 is FQNNGV.

The CDR3: CASSPNRPYEQYF. The CDR3 coding sequence is TGTGCCAGCTCACCAAACAGACCCTACGAGCAGTACTTC. The chain recombines TRBV18 with TRBJ2-7; the D is unclear. The ends were cut back, 2 bases at V and 2 bases at J, with 7 bases in the middle. Germline V lookup: CDR1 KGHSH, CDR2 LQKENI. This CDR3 has 13 amino acids.

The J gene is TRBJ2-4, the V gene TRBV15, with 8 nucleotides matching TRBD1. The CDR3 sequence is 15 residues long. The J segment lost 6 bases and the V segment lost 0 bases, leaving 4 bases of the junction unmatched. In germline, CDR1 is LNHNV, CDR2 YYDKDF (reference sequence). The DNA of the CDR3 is TGTGCCACCAGCAGAGATATCACAGGGGGAAACATTCAGTACTTC. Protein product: CATSRDITGGNIQYF.

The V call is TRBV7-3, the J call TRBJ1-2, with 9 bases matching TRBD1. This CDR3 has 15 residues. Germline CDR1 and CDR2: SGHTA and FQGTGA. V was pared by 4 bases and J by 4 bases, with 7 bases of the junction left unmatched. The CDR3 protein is CASSSKTGGSYGYTF. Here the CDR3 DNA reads TGTGCCAGCAGCTCGAAGACAGGGGGATCCTATGGCTACACCTTC.

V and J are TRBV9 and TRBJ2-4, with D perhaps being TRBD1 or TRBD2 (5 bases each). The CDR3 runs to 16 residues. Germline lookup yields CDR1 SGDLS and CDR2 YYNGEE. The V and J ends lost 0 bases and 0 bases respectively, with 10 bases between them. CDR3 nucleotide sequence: TGTGCCAGCAGCGTAGGCCAGGGACCAGCCAAAAACATTCAGTACTTC. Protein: CASSVGQGPAKNIQYF. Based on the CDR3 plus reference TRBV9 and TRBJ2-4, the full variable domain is DSGVTQTPKHLITATGQRVTLRCSPRSGDLSVYWYQQSLDQGLQFLIQYYNGEERAKGNILERFSAQQFPDLHSELNLSSLELGDSALYFCASSVGQGPAKNIQYFGAGTRLSVL.

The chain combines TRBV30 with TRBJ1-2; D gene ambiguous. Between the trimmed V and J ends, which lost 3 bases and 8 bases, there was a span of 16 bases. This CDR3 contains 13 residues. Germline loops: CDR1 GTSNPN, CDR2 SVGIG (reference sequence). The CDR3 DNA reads TGTGCCTGGAGCTATCCGTCAGAAAGAGGCTACACCTTC. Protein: CAWSYPSERGYTF. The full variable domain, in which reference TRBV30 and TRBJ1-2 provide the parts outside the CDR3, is SQTIHQWPATLVQPVGSPLSLECTVEGTSNPNLYWYRQAAGRGLQLLFYSVGIGQISSEVPQNLSASRPQDRQFILSSKKLLLSDSGFYLCAWSYPSERGYTFGSGTRLTVV.

This CDR3 is CSVGGQGRDGYTF. CDR3 in DNA: TGCAGCGTTGGTGGTCAGGGACGTGATGGCTACACCTTC. V gene TRBV29-1 combines with J gene TRBJ1-2; the D gene is possibly TRBD1 (5 bases). The germline CDR1 and CDR2 sequences are SQVTM and ANQGSEA. The CDR3 runs to 13 residues. Trimming removed 4 bases at V and 6 bases at J, with 15 bases between.

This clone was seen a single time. Here the CDR3 reads CASTYRRLAGVRTGELFF. In DNA form, the CDR3 reads TGTGCCAGCACCTATCGAAGACTAGCGGGAGTACGCACCGGGGAGCTGTTTTTT. J is TRBJ2-2 and V is TRBV5-6; 12 bases fit TRBD2. Germline lookup yields CDR1 SGHDT and CDR2 YYEEEE. With 6 bases clipped from V and 4 bases from J, the junction kept 13 bases outside the gene matches. The CDR3 sequence is 18 residues long.

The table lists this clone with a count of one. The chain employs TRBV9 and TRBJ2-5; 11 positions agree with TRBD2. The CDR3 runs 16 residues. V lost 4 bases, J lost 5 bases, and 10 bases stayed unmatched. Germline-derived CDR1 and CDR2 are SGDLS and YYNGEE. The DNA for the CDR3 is TGTGCCAGCAGCCCAAGACTAGCGGGATCGGGGGAGACCCAGTACTTC. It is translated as CASSPRLAGSGETQYF.

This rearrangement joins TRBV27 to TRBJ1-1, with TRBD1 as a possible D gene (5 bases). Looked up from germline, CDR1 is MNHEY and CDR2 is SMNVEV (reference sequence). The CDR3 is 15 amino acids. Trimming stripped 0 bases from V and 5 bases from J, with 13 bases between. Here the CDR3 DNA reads TGTGCCAGCAGTTTATCGGCCCGTGGGGGTACTGAAGCTTTCTTT. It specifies CASSLSARGGTEAFF.